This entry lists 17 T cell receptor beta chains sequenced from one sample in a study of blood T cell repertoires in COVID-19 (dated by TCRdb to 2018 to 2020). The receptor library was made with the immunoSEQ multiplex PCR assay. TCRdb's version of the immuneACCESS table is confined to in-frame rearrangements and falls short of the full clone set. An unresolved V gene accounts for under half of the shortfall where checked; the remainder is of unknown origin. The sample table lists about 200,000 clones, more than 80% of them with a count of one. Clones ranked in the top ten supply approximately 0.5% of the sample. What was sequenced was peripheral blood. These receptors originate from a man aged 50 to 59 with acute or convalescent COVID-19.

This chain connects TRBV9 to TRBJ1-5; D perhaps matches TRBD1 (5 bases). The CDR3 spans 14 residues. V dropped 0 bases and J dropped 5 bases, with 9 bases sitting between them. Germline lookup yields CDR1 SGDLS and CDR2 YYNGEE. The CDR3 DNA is TGTGCCAGCAGCGTAGGGCAGGGCTATCAGCCCCAGCATTTT. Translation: CASSVGQGYQPQHF.

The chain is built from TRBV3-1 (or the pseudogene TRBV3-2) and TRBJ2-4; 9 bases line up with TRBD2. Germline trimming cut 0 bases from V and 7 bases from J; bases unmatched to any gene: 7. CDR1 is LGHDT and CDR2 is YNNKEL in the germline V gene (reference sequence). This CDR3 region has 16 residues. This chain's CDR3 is CASSQDLASGMNIQYF. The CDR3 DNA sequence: TGTGCCAGCAGCCAAGATTTGGCTAGCGGGATGAACATTCAGTACTTC.

CDR3 loop: CASSLDRQTNYGYTF. The CDR3 region has the DNA TGTGCCAGCAGCTTAGACCGACAGACCAACTATGGCTACACCTTC. The rearrangement uses TRBV7-9 and TRBJ1-2, with D possibly TRBD1 on 5 matching bases. There are 15 residues in the CDR3. CDR1 and CDR2 (germline): SEHNR, FQNEAQ (reference sequence). The V and J ends lost 1 base and 2 bases respectively, with 11 bases between them.

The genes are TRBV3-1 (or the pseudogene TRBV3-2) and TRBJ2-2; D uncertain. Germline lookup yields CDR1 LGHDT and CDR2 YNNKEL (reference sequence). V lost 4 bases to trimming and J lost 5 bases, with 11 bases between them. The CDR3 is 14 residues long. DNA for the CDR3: TGTGCCAGCAGCCGGAGTGAGGTGACCGGGGAGCTGTTTTTT. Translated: CASSRSEVTGELFF.

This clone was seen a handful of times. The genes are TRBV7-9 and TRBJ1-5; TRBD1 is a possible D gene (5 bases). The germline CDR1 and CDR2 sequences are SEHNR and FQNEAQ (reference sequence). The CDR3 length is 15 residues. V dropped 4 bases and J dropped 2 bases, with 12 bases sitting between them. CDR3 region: CASSSGGGGNQPQHF. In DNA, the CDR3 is TGTGCCAGCAGCTCGGGGGGAGGGGGCAATCAGCCCCAGCATTTT.

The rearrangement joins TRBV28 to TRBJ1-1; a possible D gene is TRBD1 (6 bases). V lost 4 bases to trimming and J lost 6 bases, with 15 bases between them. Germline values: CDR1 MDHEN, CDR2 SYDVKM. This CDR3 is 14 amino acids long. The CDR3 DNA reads TGTGCCAGCAGTTGGGGAGCAGGGGTATCTGAAGCTTTCTTT. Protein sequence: CASSWGAGVSEAFF.

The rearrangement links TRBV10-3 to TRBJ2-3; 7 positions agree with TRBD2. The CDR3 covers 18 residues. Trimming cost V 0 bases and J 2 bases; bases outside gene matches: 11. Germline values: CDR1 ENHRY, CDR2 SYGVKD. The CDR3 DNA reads TGTGCCATCAGTGAGTCCCCGTTAGCGGGCCTATTCACAGATACGCAGTATTTT. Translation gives CAISESPLAGLFTDTQYF.

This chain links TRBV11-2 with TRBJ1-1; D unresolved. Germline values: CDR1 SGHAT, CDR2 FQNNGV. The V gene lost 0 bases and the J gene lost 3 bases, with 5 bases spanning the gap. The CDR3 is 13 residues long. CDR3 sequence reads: CASSLDAYTEAFF. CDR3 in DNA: TGTGCCAGCAGCTTAGATGCGTACACTGAAGCTTTCTTT.

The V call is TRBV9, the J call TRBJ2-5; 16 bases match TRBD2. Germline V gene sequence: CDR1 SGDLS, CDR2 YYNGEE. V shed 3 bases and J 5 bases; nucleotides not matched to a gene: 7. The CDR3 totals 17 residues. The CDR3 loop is CASSGGTSGGAGETQYF. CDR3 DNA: TGTGCCAGCAGCGGCGGGACTAGCGGGGGGGCCGGGGAGACCCAGTACTTC.

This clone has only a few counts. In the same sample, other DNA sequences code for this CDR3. DNA for the CDR3: TGTGCCAGCAGCTTACCTAGCGGTAGCACAGATACGCAGTATTTT. This codes for CASSLPSGSTDTQYF. The chain combines TRBV7-2 with TRBJ2-3, with TRBD2 identical over 7 bases. V gave up 2 bases and J gave up 0 bases; unmatched junction bases: 2. The V gene's germline CDR1 is SGHTA and CDR2 FQGNSA. CDR3 length: 15 amino acids. The variable domain in full, with the rest retrieved from reference TRBV7-2 and TRBJ2-3, is GAGVSQSPSNKVTEKGKDVELRCDPISGHTALYWYRQSLGQGLEFLIYFQGNSAPDKSGLPSDRFSAERTGGSVSTLTIQRTQQEDSAVYLCASSLPSGSTDTQYFGPGTRLTVL.

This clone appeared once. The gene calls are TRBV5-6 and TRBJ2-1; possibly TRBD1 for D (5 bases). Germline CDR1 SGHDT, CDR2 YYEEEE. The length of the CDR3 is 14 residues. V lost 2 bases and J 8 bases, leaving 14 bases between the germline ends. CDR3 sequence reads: CASSFRGLLYEQFF. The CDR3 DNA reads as TGTGCCAGCAGCTTTAGGGGTTTATTGTATGAGCAGTTCTTC.

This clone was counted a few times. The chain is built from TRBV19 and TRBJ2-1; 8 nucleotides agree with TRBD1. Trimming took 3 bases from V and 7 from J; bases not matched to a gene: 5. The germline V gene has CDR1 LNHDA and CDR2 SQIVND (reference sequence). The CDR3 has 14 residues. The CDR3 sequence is CASSIFQGANEQFF. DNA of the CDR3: TGTGCCAGTAGTATCTTTCAGGGGGCTAATGAGCAGTTCTTC.

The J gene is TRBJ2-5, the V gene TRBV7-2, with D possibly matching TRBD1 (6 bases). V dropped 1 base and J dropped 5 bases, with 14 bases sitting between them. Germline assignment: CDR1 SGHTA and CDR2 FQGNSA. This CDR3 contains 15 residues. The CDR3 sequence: CASSLVATGPETQYF. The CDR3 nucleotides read TGTGCCAGCAGCTTAGTGGCGACAGGCCCGGAGACCCAGTACTTC. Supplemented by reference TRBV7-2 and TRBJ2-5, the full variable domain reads GAGVSQSPSNKVTEKGKDVELRCDPISGHTALYWYRQSLGQGLEFLIYFQGNSAPDKSGLPSDRFSAERTGGSVSTLTIQRTQQEDSAVYLCASSLVATGPETQYFGPGTRLLVL.

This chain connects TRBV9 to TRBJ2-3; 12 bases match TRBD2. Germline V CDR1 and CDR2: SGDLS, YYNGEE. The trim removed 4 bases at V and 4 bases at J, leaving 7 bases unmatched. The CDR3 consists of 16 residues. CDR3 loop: CASSKWTSGAADTQYF. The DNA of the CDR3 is TGTGCCAGCAGCAAATGGACTAGCGGGGCGGCAGATACGCAGTATTTT.

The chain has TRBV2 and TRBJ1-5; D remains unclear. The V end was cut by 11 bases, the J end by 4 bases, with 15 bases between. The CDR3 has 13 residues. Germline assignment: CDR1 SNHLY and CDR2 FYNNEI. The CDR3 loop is CARRVNGNQPQHF. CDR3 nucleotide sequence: TGTGCCCGACGGGTAAATGGTAATCAGCCCCAGCATTTT.

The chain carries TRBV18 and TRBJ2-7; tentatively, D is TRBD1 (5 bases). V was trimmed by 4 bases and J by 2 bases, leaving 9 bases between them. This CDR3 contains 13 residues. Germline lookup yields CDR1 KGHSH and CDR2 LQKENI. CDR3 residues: CASSLRVAYEQYF. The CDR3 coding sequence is TGTGCCAGCTCACTCAGGGTGGCCTACGAGCAGTACTTC.

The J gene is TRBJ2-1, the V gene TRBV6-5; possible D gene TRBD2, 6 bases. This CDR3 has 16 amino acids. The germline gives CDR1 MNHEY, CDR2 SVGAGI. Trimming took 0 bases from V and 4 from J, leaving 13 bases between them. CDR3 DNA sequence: TGTGCCAGCAGTTACTCGATCCTAGCGACTTACAATGAGCAGTTCTTC. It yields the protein CASSYSILATYNEQFF.